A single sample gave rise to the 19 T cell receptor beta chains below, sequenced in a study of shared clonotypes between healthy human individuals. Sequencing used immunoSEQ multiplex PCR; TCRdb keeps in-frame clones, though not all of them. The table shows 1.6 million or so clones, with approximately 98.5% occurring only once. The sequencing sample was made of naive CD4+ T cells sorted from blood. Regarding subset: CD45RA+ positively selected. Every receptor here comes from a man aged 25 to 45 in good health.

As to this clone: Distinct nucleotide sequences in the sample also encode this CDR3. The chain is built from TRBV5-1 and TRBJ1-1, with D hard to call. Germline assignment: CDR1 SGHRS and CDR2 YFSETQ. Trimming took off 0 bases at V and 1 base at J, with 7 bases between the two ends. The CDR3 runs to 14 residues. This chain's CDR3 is CASSLGHANTEAFF. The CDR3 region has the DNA TGCGCCAGCAGCTTGGGACACGCGAACACTGAAGCTTTCTTT. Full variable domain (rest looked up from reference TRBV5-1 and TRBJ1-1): KAGVTQTPRYLIKTRGQQVTLSCSPISGHRSVSWYQQTPGQGLQFLFEYFSETQRNKGNFPGRFSGRQFSNSRSEMNVSTLELGDSALYLCASSLGHANTEAFFGQGTRLTVV.

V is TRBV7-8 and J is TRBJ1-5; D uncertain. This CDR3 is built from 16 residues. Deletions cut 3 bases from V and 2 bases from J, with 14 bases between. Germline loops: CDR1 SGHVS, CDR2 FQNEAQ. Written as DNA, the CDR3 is TGTGCCAGCAGCTTTGGCCCTTTGGAGGGCAATCAGCCCCAGCATTTT. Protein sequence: CASSFGPLEGNQPQHF.

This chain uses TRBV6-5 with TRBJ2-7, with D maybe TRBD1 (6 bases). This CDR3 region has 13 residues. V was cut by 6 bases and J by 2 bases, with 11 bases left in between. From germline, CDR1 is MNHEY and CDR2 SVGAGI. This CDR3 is CASRRTETYEQYF. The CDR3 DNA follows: TGTGCCAGCAGGCGGACAGAAACCTACGAGCAGTACTTC.

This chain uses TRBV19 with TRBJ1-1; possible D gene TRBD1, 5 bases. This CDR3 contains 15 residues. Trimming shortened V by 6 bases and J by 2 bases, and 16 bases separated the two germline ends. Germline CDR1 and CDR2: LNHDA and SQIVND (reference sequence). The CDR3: CASRMGRRPNTEAFF. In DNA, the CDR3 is TGTGCCAGTAGGATGGGACGAAGGCCAAACACTGAAGCTTTCTTT.

In DNA, the CDR3 is TGCAGCGGGACTAGCGGGGGCTACGAGCAGTACTTC. Its translation is CSGTSGGYEQYF. The chain joins TRBV29-1 to TRBJ2-7, with 13 bases aligning to TRBD2. Germline V gives CDR1 SQVTM, CDR2 ANQGSEA. V was pared by 7 bases and J by 3 bases, with 0 bases of the junction left unmatched. The CDR3 length is 12 residues.

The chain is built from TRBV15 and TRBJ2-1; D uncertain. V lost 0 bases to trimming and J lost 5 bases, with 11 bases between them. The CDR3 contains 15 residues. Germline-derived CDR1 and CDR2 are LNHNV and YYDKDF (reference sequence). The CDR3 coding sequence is TGTGCCACCAGCAGAGAAAGCTTGCCTAACAATGAGCAGTTCTTC. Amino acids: CATSRESLPNNEQFF.

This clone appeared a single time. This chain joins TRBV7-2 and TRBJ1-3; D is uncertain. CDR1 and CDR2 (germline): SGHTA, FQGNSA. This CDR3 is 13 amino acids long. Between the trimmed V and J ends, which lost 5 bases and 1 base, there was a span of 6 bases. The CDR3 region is CASSPQSGNTIYF. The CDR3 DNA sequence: TGTGCCAGCAGCCCGCAGTCTGGAAACACCATATATTTT.

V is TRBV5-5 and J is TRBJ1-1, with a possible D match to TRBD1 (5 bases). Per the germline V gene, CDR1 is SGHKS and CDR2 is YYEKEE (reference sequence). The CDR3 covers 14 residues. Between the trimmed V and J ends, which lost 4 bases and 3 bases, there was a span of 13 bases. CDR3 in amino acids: CASSPGRGDTEAFF. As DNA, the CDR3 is TGTGCCAGCAGCCCTGGTCGGGGGGACACTGAAGCTTTCTTT. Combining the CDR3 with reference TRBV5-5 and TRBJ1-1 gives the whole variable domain DAGVTQSPTHLIKTRGQQVTLRCSPISGHKSVSWYQQVLGQGPQFIFQYYEKEERGRGNFPDRFSARQFPNYSSELNVNALLLGDSALYLCASSPGRGDTEAFFGQGTRLTVV.

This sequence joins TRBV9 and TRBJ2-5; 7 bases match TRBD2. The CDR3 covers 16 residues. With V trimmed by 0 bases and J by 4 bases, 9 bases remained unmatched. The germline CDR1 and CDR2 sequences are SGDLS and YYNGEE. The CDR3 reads CASSVVGGGPGETQYF. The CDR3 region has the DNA TGTGCCAGCAGCGTAGTTGGGGGAGGGCCAGGAGAGACCCAGTACTTC.

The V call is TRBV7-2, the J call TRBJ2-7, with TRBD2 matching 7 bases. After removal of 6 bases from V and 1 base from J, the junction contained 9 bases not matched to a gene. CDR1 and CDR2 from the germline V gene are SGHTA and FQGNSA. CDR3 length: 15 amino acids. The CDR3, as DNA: TGTGCCAGCAGTCCCCGGGACTACCCATCCTACGAGCAGTACTTC. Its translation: CASSPRDYPSYEQYF.

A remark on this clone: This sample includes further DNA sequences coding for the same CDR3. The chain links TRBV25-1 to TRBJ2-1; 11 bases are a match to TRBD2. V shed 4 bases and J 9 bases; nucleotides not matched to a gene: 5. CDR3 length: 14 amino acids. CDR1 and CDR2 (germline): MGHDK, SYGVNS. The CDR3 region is CASSGSGRGGEQFF. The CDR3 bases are TGTGCCAGCAGTGGTAGCGGGAGGGGGGGTGAGCAGTTCTTC.

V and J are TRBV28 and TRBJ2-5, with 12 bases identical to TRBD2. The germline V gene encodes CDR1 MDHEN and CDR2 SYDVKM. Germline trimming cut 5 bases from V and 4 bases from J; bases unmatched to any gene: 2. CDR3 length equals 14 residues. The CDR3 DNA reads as TGTGCCAGCAGTACGGGACTAGCGGGAGAGACCCAGTACTTC. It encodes CASSTGLAGETQYF.

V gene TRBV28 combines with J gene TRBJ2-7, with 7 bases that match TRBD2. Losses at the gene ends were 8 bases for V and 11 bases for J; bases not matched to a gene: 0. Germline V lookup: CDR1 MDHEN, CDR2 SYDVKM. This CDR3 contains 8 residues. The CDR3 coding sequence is TGTGCCAGCCGGGAGGAGTACTTC. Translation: CASREEYF.

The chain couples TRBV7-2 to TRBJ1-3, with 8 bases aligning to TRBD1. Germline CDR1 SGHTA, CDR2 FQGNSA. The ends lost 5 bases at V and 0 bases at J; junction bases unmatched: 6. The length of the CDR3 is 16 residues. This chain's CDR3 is CASSPQGVNSGNTIYF. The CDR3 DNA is TGTGCCAGCAGCCCACAGGGGGTCAACTCTGGAAACACCATATATTTT.

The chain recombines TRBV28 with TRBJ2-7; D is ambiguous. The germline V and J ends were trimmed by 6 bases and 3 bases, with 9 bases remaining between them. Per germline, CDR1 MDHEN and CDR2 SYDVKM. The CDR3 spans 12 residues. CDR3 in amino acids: CASSPSLYEQYF. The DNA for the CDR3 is TGTGCCAGCAGCCCCAGCCTCTACGAGCAGTACTTC.

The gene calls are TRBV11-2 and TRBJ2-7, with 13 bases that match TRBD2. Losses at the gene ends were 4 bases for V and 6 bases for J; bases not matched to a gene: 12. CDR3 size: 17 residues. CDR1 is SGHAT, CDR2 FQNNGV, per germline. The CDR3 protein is CASSYSGLAGVRREQYF. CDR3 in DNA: TGTGCCAGCAGCTATTCAGGACTAGCGGGAGTTCGGCGCGAGCAGTACTTC.

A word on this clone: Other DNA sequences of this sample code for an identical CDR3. The CDR3 DNA sequence: TGCGCCAGCAGCTTGGGACAGGGAGGAAATGAGCAGTTCTTC. Its protein is CASSLGQGGNEQFF. The chain employs TRBV5-1 and TRBJ2-1, with D perhaps TRBD1 (7 bases). With 0 bases removed from V and 7 bases from J, the gap between germline ends came to 11 bases. The length of the CDR3 is 14 residues. Germline V gives CDR1 SGHRS, CDR2 YFSETQ.

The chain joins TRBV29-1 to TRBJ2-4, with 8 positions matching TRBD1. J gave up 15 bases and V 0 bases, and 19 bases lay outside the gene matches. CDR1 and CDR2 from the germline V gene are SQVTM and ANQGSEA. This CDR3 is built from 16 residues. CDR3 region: CSVEDPGTGRREGWYF. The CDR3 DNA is TGCAGCGTTGAAGATCCGGGGACAGGCCGAAGAGAGGGCTGGTACTTC.

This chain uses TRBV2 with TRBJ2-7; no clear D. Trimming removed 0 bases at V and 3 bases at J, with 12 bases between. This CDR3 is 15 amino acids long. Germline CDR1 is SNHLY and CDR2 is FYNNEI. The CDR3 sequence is CASSEARLESYEQYF. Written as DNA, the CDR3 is TGTGCCAGCAGTGAAGCGAGGCTAGAAAGCTACGAGCAGTACTTC.